A single T cell receptor beta chain is shown here with its context. The sample belongs to a study of blood T cell repertoires in COVID-19. The wider study: Researchers got acute and convalescent COVID-19 samples from the United States, Italy and Spain. Sources were T cells, B-cell-depleted T cells, or PBMCs; the material itself was cDNA or gDNA.

Per germline, CDR1 SGHNT and CDR2 YYREEE (reference sequence). With 9 bases clipped from V and 4 bases from J, the junction kept 11 bases outside the gene matches. CDR3 length: 14 amino acids. In the authors' workflow: Using reference gene primer amplification, nucleated cell counts were estimated. Generated by immunoSEQ multiplex PCR, the TCRdb table keeps only in-frame clones and is missing some. That table furnishes V, J and clone size, whereas the DNA furnished D and trimming. The profile shows a few hundred thousand clones, roughly 84% of them singletons. The clonotype was recovered from a man aged 25-40 years with active or convalescent COVID-19. Material: peripheral blood. The chain links TRBV5-4 to TRBJ2-3; 7 nucleotides align to TRBD1. CDR3 residues: CATKGQIFPDTQYF. DNA of the CDR3: TGTGCCACCAAGGGACAGATCTTTCCAGATACGCAGTATTTT. The whole variable domain, filled in from reference TRBV5-4 and TRBJ2-3, reads ETGVTQSPTHLIKTRGQQVTLRCSSQSGHNTVSWYQQALGQGPQFIFQYYREEENGRGNFPPRFSGLQFPNYSSELNVNALELDDSALYLCATKGQIFPDTQYFGPGTRLTVL.